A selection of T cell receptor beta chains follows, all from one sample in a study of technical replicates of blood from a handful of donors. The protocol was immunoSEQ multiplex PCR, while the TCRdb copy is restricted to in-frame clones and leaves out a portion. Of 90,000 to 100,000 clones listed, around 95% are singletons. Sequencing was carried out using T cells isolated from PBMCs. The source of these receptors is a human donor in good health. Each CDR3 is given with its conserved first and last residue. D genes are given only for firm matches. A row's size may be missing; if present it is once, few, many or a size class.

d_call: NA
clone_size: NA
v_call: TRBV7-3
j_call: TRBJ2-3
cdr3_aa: CASSLNANTDTQYF
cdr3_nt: TGTGCCAGCAGCTTAAACGCTAACACAGATACGCAGTATTTT

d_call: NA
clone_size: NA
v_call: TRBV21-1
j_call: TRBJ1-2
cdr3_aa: CASSRQGALYTF
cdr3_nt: TGTGCCAGCAGCAGACAGGGAGCACTCTACACCTTC

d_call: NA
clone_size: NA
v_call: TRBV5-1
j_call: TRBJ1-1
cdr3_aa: CASSLVGGANTEAFF
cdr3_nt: TGCGCCAGCAGCTTGGTTGGGGGCGCGAACACTGAAGCTTTCTTT

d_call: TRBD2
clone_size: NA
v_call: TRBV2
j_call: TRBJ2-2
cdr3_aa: CASSESGLAGPGELFF
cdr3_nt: TGTGCCAGCAGTGAATCAGGACTAGCGGGACCGGGGGAGCTGTTTTTT

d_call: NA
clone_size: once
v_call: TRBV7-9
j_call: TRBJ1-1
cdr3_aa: CASSPRVFPLNTEAFF
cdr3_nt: TGTGCCAGCAGCCCACGCGTTTTCCCTCTGAACACTGAAGCTTTCTTT

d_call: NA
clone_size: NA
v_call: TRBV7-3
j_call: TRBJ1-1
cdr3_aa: CASSFGGRTEAFF
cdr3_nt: TGTGCCAGCAGCTTTGGAGGGAGGACTGAAGCTTTCTTT

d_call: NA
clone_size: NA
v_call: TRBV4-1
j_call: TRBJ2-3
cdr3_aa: CASSQVGTSTDTQYF
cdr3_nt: TGCGCCAGCAGCCAAGTTGGGACTAGCACAGATACGCAGTATTTT

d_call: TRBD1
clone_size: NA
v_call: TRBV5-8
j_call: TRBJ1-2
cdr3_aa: CASSSPGTVRAPYTF
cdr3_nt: TGTGCCAGCAGTAGCCCTGGGACAGTCCGAGCACCCTACACCTTC

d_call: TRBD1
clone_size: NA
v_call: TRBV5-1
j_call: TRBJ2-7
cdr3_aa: CASSLADRRYEQYF
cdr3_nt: TGCGCCAGCAGCTTGGCGGACAGGCGCTACGAGCAGTACTTC

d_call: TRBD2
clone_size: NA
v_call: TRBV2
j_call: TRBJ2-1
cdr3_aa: CASRTSGSYNEQFF
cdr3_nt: TGTGCCAGTAGGACTAGCGGTTCCTACAATGAGCAGTTCTTC

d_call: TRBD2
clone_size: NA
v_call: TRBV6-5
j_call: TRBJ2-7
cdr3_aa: CASSYSISGGYEQYF
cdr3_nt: TGTGCCAGCAGTTACTCGATTTCGGGGGGCTACGAGCAGTACTTC

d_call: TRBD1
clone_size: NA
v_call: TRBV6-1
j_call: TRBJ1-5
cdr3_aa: CASRLRDRGTQPQHF
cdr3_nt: TGTGCCAGCAGACTCCGGGACAGGGGTACTCAGCCCCAGCATTTT

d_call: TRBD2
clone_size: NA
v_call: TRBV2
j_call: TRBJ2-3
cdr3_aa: CASSEVGTGLLAGVGDTQYF
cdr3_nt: TGTGCCAGCAGTGAAGTGGGGACAGGGTTACTAGCGGGAGTGGGAGATACGCAGTATTTT

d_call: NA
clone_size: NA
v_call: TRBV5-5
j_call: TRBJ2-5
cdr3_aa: CASSLPPLPPSWTQYF
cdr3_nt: TGTGCCAGCAGCTTGCCTCCACTACCGCCGTCATGGACCCAGTACTTC

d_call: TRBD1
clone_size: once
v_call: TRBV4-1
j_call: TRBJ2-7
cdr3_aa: CASTQETGVPYEQYF
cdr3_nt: TGCGCCAGCACGCAGGAGACAGGGGTACCCTACGAGCAGTACTTC

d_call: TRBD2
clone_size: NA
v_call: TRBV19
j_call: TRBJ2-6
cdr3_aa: CASSPRDYSGANVLTF
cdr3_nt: TGTGCCAGTAGTCCCCGGGACTACTCTGGGGCCAACGTCCTGACTTTC

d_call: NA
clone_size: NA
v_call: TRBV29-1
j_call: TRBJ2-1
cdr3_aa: CSVAEAPKQFF
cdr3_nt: TGCAGCGTTGCGGAGGCTCCTAAGCAGTTCTTC

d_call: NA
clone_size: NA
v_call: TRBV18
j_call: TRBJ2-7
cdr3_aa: CASSPTQGRSYEQYF
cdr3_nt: TGTGCCAGCTCACCAACGCAGGGGCGCTCCTACGAGCAGTACTTC

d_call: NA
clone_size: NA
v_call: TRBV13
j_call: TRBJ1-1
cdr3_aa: CASSLNGQATEAFF
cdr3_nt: TGTGCCAGCAGCTTAAATGGACAAGCAACTGAAGCTTTCTTT

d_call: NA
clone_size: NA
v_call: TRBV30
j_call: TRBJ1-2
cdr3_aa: CAWSVGSGLANYGYTF
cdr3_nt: TGTGCCTGGAGTGTAGGGAGTGGATTAGCTAACTATGGCTACACCTTC

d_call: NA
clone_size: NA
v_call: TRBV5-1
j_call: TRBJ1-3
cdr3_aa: CASSLDVSSSGNTIYF
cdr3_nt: TGCGCCAGCAGCTTGGATGTCTCGAGCTCTGGAAACACCATATATTTT

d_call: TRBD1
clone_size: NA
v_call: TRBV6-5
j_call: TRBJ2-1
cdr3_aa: CASSAPGTGHNEQFF
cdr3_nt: TGTGCCAGCAGTGCCCCCGGGACAGGGCACAATGAGCAGTTCTTC

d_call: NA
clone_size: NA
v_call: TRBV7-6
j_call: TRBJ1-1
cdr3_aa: CASSLGEGLGTEAFF
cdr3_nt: TGTGCCAGCAGCTTAGGGGAGGGTTTAGGCACTGAAGCTTTCTTT

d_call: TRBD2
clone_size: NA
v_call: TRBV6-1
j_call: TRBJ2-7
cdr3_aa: CASSERLAAPYEQYF
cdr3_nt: TGTGCCAGCAGTGAAAGGCTAGCGGCCCCATACGAGCAGTACTTC

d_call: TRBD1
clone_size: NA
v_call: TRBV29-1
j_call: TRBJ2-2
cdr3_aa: CSVEDGGQGNLTGELFF
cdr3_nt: TGCAGCGTTGAGGACGGGGGACAGGGGAATCTTACCGGGGAGCTGTTTTTT

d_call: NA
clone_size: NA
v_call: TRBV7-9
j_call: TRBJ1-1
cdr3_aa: CASSLEKGGLNTEAFF
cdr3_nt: TGTGCCAGCAGCTTAGAGAAGGGGGGGCTGAACACTGAAGCTTTCTTT

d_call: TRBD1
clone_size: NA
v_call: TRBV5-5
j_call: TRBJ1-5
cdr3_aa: CASSPQGAMPQPQHF
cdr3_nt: TGTGCCAGCAGTCCACAGGGGGCGATGCCTCAGCCCCAGCATTTT

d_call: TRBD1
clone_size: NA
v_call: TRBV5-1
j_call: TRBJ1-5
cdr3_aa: CASRSDTGGVGQPQHF
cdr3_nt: TGCGCCAGCAGATCTGATACAGGGGGCGTAGGTCAGCCCCAGCATTTT

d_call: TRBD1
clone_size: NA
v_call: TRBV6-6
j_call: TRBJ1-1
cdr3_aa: CASSYGTGTRYTEAFF
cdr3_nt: TGTGCCAGCAGCTATGGGACAGGGACTAGGTACACTGAAGCTTTCTTT

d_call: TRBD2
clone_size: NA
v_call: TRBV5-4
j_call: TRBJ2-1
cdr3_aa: CASSLELAAAYNEQFF
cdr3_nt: TGTGCCAGCAGCTTGGAACTAGCGGCTGCGTACAATGAGCAGTTCTTC

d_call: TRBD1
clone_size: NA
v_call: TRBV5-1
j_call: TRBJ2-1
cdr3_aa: CASYIQGPNEQFF
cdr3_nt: TGCGCCAGTTACATACAGGGGCCCAATGAGCAGTTCTTC

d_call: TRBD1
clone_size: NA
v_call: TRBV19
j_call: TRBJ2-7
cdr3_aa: CASRGQGSPYEQYF
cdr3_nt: TGTGCCAGTAGGGGACAGGGGAGCCCCTACGAGCAGTACTTC

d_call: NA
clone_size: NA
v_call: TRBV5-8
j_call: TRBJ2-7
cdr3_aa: CASSFGSGTEYF
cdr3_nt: NA

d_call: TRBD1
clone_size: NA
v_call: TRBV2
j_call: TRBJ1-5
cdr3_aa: CASNRDRNNQPQHF
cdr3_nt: TGTGCCAGCAACCGGGACAGAAACAATCAGCCCCAGCATTTT

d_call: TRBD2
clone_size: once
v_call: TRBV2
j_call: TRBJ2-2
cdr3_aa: CASSGPGTSGRNTGELFF
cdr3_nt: TGTGCCAGCAGTGGCCCCGGGACTAGCGGGAGAAACACCGGGGAGCTGTTTTTT

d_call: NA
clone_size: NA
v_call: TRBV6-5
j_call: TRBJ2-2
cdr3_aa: CASSYSRANTGELFF
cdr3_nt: TGTGCCAGCAGTTACTCGCGCGCGAACACCGGGGAGCTGTTTTTT

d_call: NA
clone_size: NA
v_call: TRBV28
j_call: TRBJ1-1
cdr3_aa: CASSPAGRMNTEAFF
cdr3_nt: TGTGCCAGCAGTCCAGCGGGACGGATGAACACTGAAGCTTTCTTT

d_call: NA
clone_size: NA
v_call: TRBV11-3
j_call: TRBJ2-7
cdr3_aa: CASSYTGLHYEQYF
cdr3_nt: TGTGCCAGCAGCTACACAGGTCTGCACTACGAGCAGTACTTC

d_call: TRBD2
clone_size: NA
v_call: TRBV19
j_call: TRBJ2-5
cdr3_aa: CATSTSGRRETQYF
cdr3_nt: TGTGCCACCTCGACTAGCGGGAGAAGGGAGACCCAGTACTTC

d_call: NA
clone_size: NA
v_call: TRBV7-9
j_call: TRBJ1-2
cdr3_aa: CASSPKPRDTLYGYTF
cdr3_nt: TGTGCCAGCAGCCCCAAACCCCGGGACACTCTCTATGGCTACACCTTC

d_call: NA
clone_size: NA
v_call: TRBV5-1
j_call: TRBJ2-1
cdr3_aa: CASTYGGTAGLGEQFF
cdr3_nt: TGCGCCAGCACTTATGGCGGGACCGCAGGGTTAGGTGAGCAGTTCTTC

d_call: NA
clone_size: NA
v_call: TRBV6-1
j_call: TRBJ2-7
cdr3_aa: CASRTGASYEQYF
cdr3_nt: TGTGCCAGCAGGACAGGAGCCTCCTACGAGCAGTACTTC

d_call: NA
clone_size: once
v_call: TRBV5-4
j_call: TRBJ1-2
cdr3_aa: CASSLVEQTYGYTF
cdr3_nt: TGTGCCAGCAGCTTGGTCGAACAGACCTATGGCTACACCTTC

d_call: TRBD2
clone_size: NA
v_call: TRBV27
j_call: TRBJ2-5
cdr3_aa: CASSLFPGLAGETQYF
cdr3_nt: TGTGCCAGCAGTTTATTCCCCGGACTAGCGGGAGAGACCCAGTACTTC

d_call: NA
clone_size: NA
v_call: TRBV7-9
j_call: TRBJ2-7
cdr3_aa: CASSLSGTAYEQYF
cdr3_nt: TGTGCCAGCAGCTTATCTGGGACTGCCTACGAGCAGTACTTC